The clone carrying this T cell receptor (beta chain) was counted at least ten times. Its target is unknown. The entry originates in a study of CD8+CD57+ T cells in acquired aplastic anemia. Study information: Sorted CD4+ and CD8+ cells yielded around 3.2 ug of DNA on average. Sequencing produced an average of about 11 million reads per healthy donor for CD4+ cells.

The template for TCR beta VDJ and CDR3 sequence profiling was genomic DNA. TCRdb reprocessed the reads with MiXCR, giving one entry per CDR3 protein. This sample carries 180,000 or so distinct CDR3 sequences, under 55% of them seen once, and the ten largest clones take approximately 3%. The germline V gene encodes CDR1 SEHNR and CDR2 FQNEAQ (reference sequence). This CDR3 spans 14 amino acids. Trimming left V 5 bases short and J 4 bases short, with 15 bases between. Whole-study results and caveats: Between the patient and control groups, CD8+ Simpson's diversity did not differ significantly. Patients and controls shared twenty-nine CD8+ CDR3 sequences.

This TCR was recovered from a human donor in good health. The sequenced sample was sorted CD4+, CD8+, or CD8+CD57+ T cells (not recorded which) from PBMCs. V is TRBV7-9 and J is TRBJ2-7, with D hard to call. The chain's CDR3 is CASSKIAAGYEQYF. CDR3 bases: TGTGCCAGCAGCAAAATAGCAGCCGGTTACGAGCAGTACTTC.